A single sample gave rise to the 12 T cell receptor beta chains below, sequenced in a study of blood T cells in healthy people across ages. The authors ran a second PCR of about 7 to 12 cycles using a sample-barcoded 5' primer and a J-beta primer mix. Using its own MiXCR run on the 5' RACE reads, TCRdb lists one record per CDR3 protein. The sample consists of 650,000 to 800,000 distinct CDR3 sequences, around 45% of them appearing once. The sample taken for sequencing was blood. These receptors were taken from a man in his 60s in good health.

This clonotype came up a few times. The rearrangement uses TRBV5-1 and TRBJ1-2, with D maybe TRBD1 (6 bases). The length of the CDR3 is 15 residues. With 4 bases removed from V and 3 bases from J, the gap between germline ends came to 16 bases. The germline gives CDR1 SGHRS, CDR2 YFSETQ. DNA of the CDR3: TGCGCCAGCAGCCCGGCGAGCGGGGGCGACTATGGCTACACCTTC. This sequence encodes CASSPASGGDYGYTF.

V and J are TRBV20-1 and TRBJ1-5; 8 nucleotides line up with TRBD1. This CDR3 is 18 amino acids long. With V trimmed by 1 base and J by 0 bases, 11 bases remained unmatched. Germline CDR1 is DFQATT and CDR2 is SNEGSKA (reference sequence). The CDR3 DNA sequence: TGCAGTGCTAGAGGATTACCCCCAGGGGGCTATAGCAATCAGCCCCAGCATTTT. This gives the protein CSARGLPPGGYSNQPQHF.

The rearrangement links TRBV4-3 to TRBJ1-4; D is possibly TRBD1 (6 bases). Germline V gene sequence: CDR1 LGHNA, CDR2 YSLEER. Trimming pared 1 base from V and 2 bases from J, leaving 11 bases between. The CDR3 is made up of 16 amino acids. CDR3 sequence (DNA): TGCGCCAGCAGCCAAGCCACCAGGGGCACTAATGAAAAACTGTTTTTT. Translating gives CASSQATRGTNEKLFF.

V usage is TRBV28 and J usage is TRBJ2-7; no clear D gene. CDR1 and CDR2 (germline): MDHEN, SYDVKM. V shed 6 bases and J shed 6 bases, with 18 bases lying between them. The CDR3 is 14 amino acids. The CDR3 bases are TGTGCCAGCAGCCGTGCCGGGTATTTCGTCGAGCAGTACTTC. Translating gives CASSRAGYFVEQYF.

V usage is TRBV11-2 and J usage is TRBJ2-5; 14 bases fit TRBD2. This CDR3 spans 17 amino acids. Germline-derived CDR1 and CDR2 are SGHAT and FQNNGV. J lost 3 bases, V lost 4 bases, and 7 bases had no gene match. DNA for the CDR3: TGTGCCAGCAGCTCGGGACTAGCGGGGGCTCTAAAAGAGACCCAGTACTTC. Protein sequence: CASSSGLAGALKETQYF.

The J gene is TRBJ2-5, the V gene TRBV7-9; 7 nucleotides line up with TRBD2. Germline values: CDR1 SEHNR, CDR2 FQNEAQ (reference sequence). This CDR3 contains 13 residues. V lost 5 bases and J lost 10; bases outside the gene matches: 10. DNA of the CDR3: TGTGCCAGCAGCGATCGACTAGCCAAGGGCCAGTACTTC. Translating it yields CASSDRLAKGQYF.

The sample holds a few counts of this clonotype. The junction departs from germline at one end; a sequencing error may be responsible. The chain links TRBV20-1 to TRBJ1-2, with 8 bases that match TRBD1. Germline loops: CDR1 DFQATT, CDR2 SNEGSKA (reference sequence). The CDR3 covers 13 residues. The CDR3 DNA reads as TGCAGTGCAAGAGACAGGGGTGGTTATGGCTACACCTTC. Translation: CSARDRGGYGYTF.

This chain joins TRBV6-5 and TRBJ2-7, with D possibly matching TRBD1 (6 bases). Germline V CDR1 and CDR2: MNHEY, SVGAGI. This CDR3 has 14 amino acids. Trimming took 6 bases from V and 0 from J, leaving 12 bases between them. CDR3 nucleotides: TGTGCCAGCAGCAAGAGAGGGGGCTCCTACGAGCAGTACTTC. Translated: CASSKRGGSYEQYF.

This clonotype was seen a few times. The chain is built from TRBV27 and TRBJ1-2, with D maybe TRBD1 (5 bases). Trimming cost V 6 bases and J 0 bases, with 8 bases left between them. The germline CDR1 and CDR2 sequences are MNHEY and SMNVEV (reference sequence). CDR3 length equals 13 residues. The CDR3 nucleotides are TGTGCCAGCAGCTGGGGCGCTAACTATGGCTACACCTTC. This translates into CASSWGANYGYTF.

The chain combines TRBV27 with TRBJ2-7; D gene uncertain. This CDR3 has 15 residues. The germline CDR1 and CDR2 sequences are MNHEY and SMNVEV (reference sequence). Trimming cost V 0 bases and J 7 bases, with 16 bases left between them. DNA of the CDR3: TGTGCCAGCAGTTTATCGAAAGGTGGTGAGTGGGAGCAGTACTTC. Its protein is CASSLSKGGEWEQYF.

The sample holds a few counts of this clonotype. This rearrangement joins TRBV10-2 to TRBJ2-2, with D unclear. This CDR3 has 12 amino acids. Germline values: CDR1 WSHSY, CDR2 SAAADI. V shed 4 bases and J shed 5 bases, with 5 bases lying between them. Written as DNA, the CDR3 is TGCGCCAGCAGTGTGGGAACCGGGGAGCTGTTTTTT. Its translation is CASSVGTGELFF.

The sample holds one count of this clonotype. The V gene is TRBV4-2, the J gene TRBJ2-6; the match to TRBD2 covers 9 bases. V dropped 1 base and J dropped 0; count of bases not matched to a gene: 1. The length of the CDR3 is 17 residues. Germline CDR1 is LGHNA and CDR2 is YNFKEQ. The CDR3 loop is CASSQASGVSGANVLTF. The CDR3 nucleotides read TGTGCCAGCAGCCAAGCTAGCGGGGTCTCTGGGGCCAACGTCCTGACTTTC.